The clone carrying this TCR beta chain was seen at least ten times. The data were obtained in a study of prognosis after radiotherapy for stage I lung cancer. Two rounds of multiplex PCR amplified TCR beta CDR3 from genomic DNA. The use of primers specific to each TRBV and TRBJ gene characterized first-round PCR. TCRdb used MiXCR to reprocess the multiplex PCR reads, holding one entry per CDR3 protein. The profile covers roughly 23,000 distinct CDR3 sequences, with roughly 41% appearing a single time and 30% to 35% taken by the ten largest. V was cut by 4 bases and J by 0 bases, with 12 bases left in between. The CDR3 length is 15 residues. In germline, CDR1 is SGHAT, CDR2 FQNNGV.

The chain couples TRBV11-2 to TRBJ2-5, with D perhaps matching TRBD1 (5 bases). The receptor's source is a donor older than 45 with non-small cell lung cancer. The sample in question was PBMCs, obtained before or after stereotactic body radiation therapy (not recorded which). CDR3 in amino acids: CASSSRPRDQETQYF. The CDR3 DNA follows: TGTGCCAGCAGCTCCCGTCCCAGGGACCAAGAGACCCAGTACTTC.